This is a list of T cell receptor beta chains from one sample in a study of cytomegalovirus exposure and HLA in healthy donors. Generated by immunoSEQ multiplex PCR, the TCRdb table keeps only in-frame clones and is missing some. The table shows around 150,000 clones, with 78% occurring only once. Material: PBMCs. The receptors shown here come from a middle-aged woman in good health and CMV-seronegative. Both conserved end residues are part of each CDR3. Each record gives: V gene, J gene, clone size, D gene, CDR3 protein, CDR3 DNA. A D gene is named only where the DNA matches it firmly. Expanded clones get a size class; other rows say once, few or many, or leave the size out.

V gene: TRBV5-1
J gene: TRBJ2-3
clone size: NA
D gene: NA
CDR3 protein: CASSPGGDWSTDTQYF
CDR3 DNA: TGCGCCAGCAGCCCTGGTGGGGACTGGAGCACAGATACGCAGTATTTT

V gene: TRBV5-1
J gene: TRBJ2-5
clone size: NA
D gene: NA
CDR3 protein: CASSFGQYQETQYF
CDR3 DNA: TGCGCCAGCAGCTTTGGACAGTACCAAGAGACCCAGTACTTC

V gene: TRBV7-9
J gene: TRBJ2-5
clone size: NA
D gene: TRBD1
CDR3 protein: CASSLWTGAETQYF
CDR3 DNA: TGTGCCAGCAGCCTCTGGACAGGGGCAGAGACCCAGTACTTC

V gene: TRBV11-2
J gene: TRBJ1-2
clone size: NA
D gene: NA
CDR3 protein: CASSLDGRGYTF
CDR3 DNA: TGTGCCAGCAGCTTAGATGGGAGGGGCTACACCTTC

V gene: TRBV4-2
J gene: TRBJ2-4
clone size: NA
D gene: NA
CDR3 protein: CASSQVQGGKNIQYF
CDR3 DNA: TGTGCCAGCAGCCAGGTACAGGGGGGGAAAAACATTCAGTACTTC

V gene: TRBV7-2
J gene: TRBJ2-5
clone size: NA
D gene: NA
CDR3 protein: CASSLQVGPSLETQYF
CDR3 DNA: TGTGCCAGCAGCCTCCAAGTGGGGCCTTCTCTAGAGACCCAGTACTTC

V gene: TRBV4-2
J gene: TRBJ1-2
clone size: NA
D gene: NA
CDR3 protein: CASRLTDDYYGYTF
CDR3 DNA: TGTGCCAGCCGCCTGACGGATGACTACTATGGCTACACCTTC

V gene: TRBV27
J gene: TRBJ1-1
clone size: NA
D gene: NA
CDR3 protein: CASKRMGGTEAFF
CDR3 DNA: TGTGCCAGCAAAAGGATGGGGGGGACTGAAGCTTTCTTT

V gene: TRBV10-3
J gene: TRBJ1-1
clone size: NA
D gene: NA
CDR3 protein: CAIRPRRGQQRGNTEAFF
CDR3 DNA: TGTGCCATCAGGCCCCGACGGGGACAACAGAGGGGGAACACTGAAGCTTTCTTT

V gene: TRBV5-3
J gene: TRBJ1-1
clone size: NA
D gene: TRBD1
CDR3 protein: CARSTPGDRGQKKTNTEAFF
CDR3 DNA: TGTGCCAGAAGCACGCCCGGGGACAGGGGTCAAAAAAAAACAAACACTGAAGCTTTCTTT

V gene: TRBV6-1
J gene: TRBJ2-5
clone size: NA
D gene: NA
CDR3 protein: CASSDTTRGETQYF
CDR3 DNA: TGTGCCAGCAGTGATACGACTAGAGGAGAGACCCAGTACTTC

V gene: TRBV18
J gene: TRBJ2-1
clone size: few
D gene: TRBD2
CDR3 protein: CASSGTSGGVYNEQFF
CDR3 DNA: TGTGCCAGCTCCGGGACTAGCGGGGGGGTCTACAATGAGCAGTTCTTC

V gene: TRBV27
J gene: TRBJ1-1
clone size: NA
D gene: NA
CDR3 protein: CASSLNMRNTEAFF
CDR3 DNA: TGTGCCAGCAGTTTAAATATGAGGAACACTGAAGCTTTCTTT

V gene: TRBV4-2
J gene: TRBJ1-4
clone size: NA
D gene: TRBD1
CDR3 protein: CASSQGRTGFEKLFF
CDR3 DNA: TGTGCCAGCAGCCAGGGGCGGACAGGGTTTGAAAAACTGTTTTTT

V gene: TRBV5-3
J gene: TRBJ2-6
clone size: NA
D gene: TRBD1
CDR3 protein: CGEGQGSSGANVLTF
CDR3 DNA: TGCGGAGAGGGACAGGGAAGTTCTGGGGCCAACGTCCTGACTTTC